These 14 T cell receptor beta chains were sequenced from one sample in a study of shared clonotypes between healthy human individuals. Generated by immunoSEQ multiplex PCR, the TCRdb table keeps only in-frame clones and is missing some. The top ten clones hold roughly 0.61% of a sample with about 1.1 million clones, 75% to 85% of them seen once. The sequencing input was memory CD4+ T cells from PBMCs. Subset here: CD45RA-negative fraction. These receptor sequences come from a man younger than 35 in good health. Some clones in this sample may be carry-over from other donors' samples.

A remark on this clone: Other DNA sequences of this sample code for an identical CDR3. The gene calls are TRBV15 and TRBJ2-5; 8 bases line up with TRBD2. Germline assignment: CDR1 LNHNV and CDR2 YYDKDF (reference sequence). V dropped 0 bases and J dropped 4; count of bases not matched to a gene: 4. The CDR3 has 15 amino acids. CDR3 in amino acids: CATSRDRAGGETQYF. CDR3 in DNA: TGTGCCACCAGCAGAGATCGGGCGGGAGGAGAGACCCAGTACTTC.

This rearrangement joins TRBV27 to TRBJ2-7, with 8 bases lining up with TRBD1. Looked up from germline, CDR1 is MNHEY and CDR2 is SMNVEV (reference sequence). With 2 bases clipped from V and 6 bases from J, the junction kept 12 bases outside the gene matches. This CDR3 spans 16 amino acids. CDR3 DNA: TGTGCCAGCAGTTTAGGGCCGGGGCAGGGGGCTGCCGAGCAGTACTTC. It yields the protein CASSLGPGQGAAEQYF.

The chain recombines TRBV11-1 with TRBJ2-3; a weak D match, TRBD1 (6 bases). CDR1 and CDR2 (germline): SGHAT, FQDESV (reference sequence). CDR3 length: 15 amino acids. V lost 5 bases and J 1 base, leaving 13 bases between the germline ends. CDR3 nucleotide sequence: TGTGCCAGCAGCCCGTACCCAGGGGGCACAGATACGCAGTATTTT. It specifies CASSPYPGGTDTQYF.

The chain couples TRBV10-3 to TRBJ1-5; no firm D call. V was cut by 10 bases and J by 3 bases, with 10 bases left in between. Germline CDR1 ENHRY, CDR2 SYGVKD. The CDR3 extends over 12 amino acids. CDR3 coding DNA: TGTGCCAGCAACAGCCCCAATCAGCCCCAGCATTTT. This sequence encodes CASNSPNQPQHF.

The rearrangement links TRBV6-5 to TRBJ2-7, with D perhaps matching TRBD2 (5 bases). V shed 2 bases and J shed 4 bases, with 12 bases lying between them. The CDR3 sequence is 14 residues long. Germline V CDR1 and CDR2: MNHEY, SVGAGI. Written as DNA, the CDR3 is TGTGCCAGCAGTTACGCGGGCCTCCCTTACGAGCAGTACTTC. Its translation: CASSYAGLPYEQYF.

The chain is built from TRBV27 and TRBJ1-2; 7 bases are shared with TRBD1. Trimming took 5 bases from V and 7 from J; bases not matched to a gene: 13. Germline CDR1 is MNHEY and CDR2 is SMNVEV (reference sequence). The CDR3 is 15 amino acids. Here the CDR3 DNA reads TGTGCCAGCAGTCCAAGGACAGGCGCGAGGGGTGGCTACACCTTC. It encodes CASSPRTGARGGYTF.

The chain links TRBV5-6 to TRBJ1-1, with D tentatively TRBD1 (5 bases). Germline CDR1 and CDR2: SGHDT and YYEEEE. The CDR3 runs to 17 residues. The V and J ends lost 4 bases and 0 bases respectively, with 19 bases between them. CDR3 in amino acids: CASSRRAFTGVNTEAFF. DNA of the CDR3: TGTGCCAGCAGCAGGCGGGCTTTTACAGGAGTGAACACTGAAGCTTTCTTT.

This clone was found once. The chain employs TRBV2 and TRBJ2-7; TRBD2 matches 8 bases. Germline lookup yields CDR1 SNHLY and CDR2 FYNNEI. The V segment lost 6 bases and the J segment 5 bases; nucleotides outside the gene matches: 15. CDR3 size: 16 residues. The CDR3 sequence: CASSNTPWREDNEQYF. CDR3 sequence (DNA): TGTGCCAGCAGCAACACCCCTTGGCGGGAGGACAACGAGCAGTACTTC.

This clone has more than one count but fewer than ten. The chain links TRBV11-3 to TRBJ2-3; no clear D gene. From germline, CDR1 is SGHNT and CDR2 YENEEA. V shed 4 bases and J shed 4 bases, with 12 bases lying between them. There are 14 residues in the CDR3. In nucleotides, the CDR3 is TGTGCCAGCAGCTCACTCCCTCCGGCAGATACGCAGTATTTT. This codes for CASSSLPPADTQYF.

CDR3 DNA sequence: TGTGCCAGCATTCTACAGGGTATGAATGAGCAGTTCTTC. The encoded protein is CASILQGMNEQFF. The rearrangement uses TRBV6-1 and TRBJ2-1, with D perhaps matching TRBD1 (6 bases). Looked up from germline, CDR1 is MNHNS and CDR2 is SASEGT. The CDR3 is made up of 13 amino acids. V was shortened by 7 bases and J by 7 bases, with 14 bases between the two germline ends.

This chain joins TRBV19 and TRBJ2-6; D possibly uses TRBD1 or TRBD2 (5 bases each). Germline CDR1 and CDR2: LNHDA and SQIVND (reference sequence). The V gene lost 7 bases and the J gene lost 3 bases, with 10 bases spanning the gap. The CDR3 totals 14 residues. In DNA, the CDR3 is TGTGCCAGTATCGGGGACGGTGGGGCCAACGTCCTGACTTTC. Amino acids: CASIGDGGANVLTF.

This clone was detected a few times. The rearrangement joins TRBV14 to TRBJ2-1, with D hard to call. Looked up from germline, CDR1 is SGHDN and CDR2 is FVKESK. The CDR3 loop spans 13 amino acids. V was cut by 4 bases and J by 0 bases, with 4 bases left in between. DNA for the CDR3: TGTGCCAGCAGCCGGAGCTCCTACAATGAGCAGTTCTTC. It specifies CASSRSSYNEQFF.

The chain combines TRBV5-8 with TRBJ1-1; 9 bases map to TRBD1. The CDR3 is 12 residues long. CDR1 and CDR2 (germline): SGHTS, YDEGEE. Germline trimming cut 8 bases from V and 7 bases from J; bases unmatched to any gene: 6. In nucleotides, the CDR3 is TGTGCCAGTTGGGGACAGGGCGTTGAAGCTTTCTTT. This translates into CASWGQGVEAFF.

The chain links TRBV6-1 to TRBJ2-3; D call uncertain. Trimming removed 2 bases at V and 1 base at J, with 13 bases between. The CDR3 spans 16 residues. The germline gives CDR1 MNHNS, CDR2 SASEGT. For the CDR3, the DNA is TGTGCCAGCAGTGAAAGGACGCGCAGTGGCACAGATACGCAGTATTTT. Amino acids: CASSERTRSGTDTQYF.